This passage covers 8 T cell receptor beta chains from one sample sequenced in a study of T cell responses to AZD1222 COVID-19 vaccine. This table comes from immunoSEQ multiplex PCR, and its TCRdb copy is limited to in-frame clones, with some not included. The profile shows 100,000 to 150,000 clones, approximately 88% of them singletons. Sequencing used peripheral blood, obtained on day 0 of AZD1222 vaccination. These receptors came from an adult in good health.

The rearrangement uses TRBV30 and TRBJ1-4, with 9 bases fitting TRBD1. Germline CDR1 is GTSNPN and CDR2 is SVGIG (reference sequence). V lost 2 bases and J lost 3; bases outside the gene matches: 4. The CDR3 consists of 15 residues. The CDR3: CAWSNHRGPNEKLFF. Here the CDR3 DNA reads TGTGCCTGGAGTAATCACAGGGGGCCTAATGAAAAACTGTTTTTT.

For the CDR3, the DNA is TGTGCCAGCAGCTGGGGGAGGGACGAGCAGTACTTC. Its translation: CASSWGRDEQYF. The genes are TRBV7-9 and TRBJ2-7, with 7 bases fitting TRBD2. With V trimmed by 4 bases and J by 5 bases, 2 bases remained unmatched. Germline V CDR1 and CDR2: SEHNR, FQNEAQ (reference sequence). This CDR3 comprises 12 residues.

The chain recombines TRBV11-2 with TRBJ2-1, with 8 bases identical to TRBD2. This CDR3 is built from 16 residues. V shed 1 base and J 2 bases; nucleotides not matched to a gene: 4. Germline values: CDR1 SGHAT, CDR2 FQNNGV. For the CDR3, the DNA is TGTGCCAGCAGCTTAGCTCGGCGGGGGGCCTACAATGAGCAGTTCTTC. Encoded protein: CASSLARRGAYNEQFF. Using reference TRBV11-2 and TRBJ2-1 for the parts outside the CDR3, the full variable domain is EAGVAQSPRYKIIEKRQSVAFWCNPISGHATLYWYQQILGQGPKLLIQFQNNGVVDDSQLPKDRFSAERLKGVDSTLKIQPAKLEDSAVYLCASSLARRGAYNEQFFGPGTRLTVL.

The chain carries TRBV28 and TRBJ2-1, with 8 bases that match TRBD2. Germline V gene lookup returns CDR1 MDHEN and CDR2 SYDVKM. CDR3 length: 17 amino acids. V lost 2 bases to trimming and J lost 3 bases; unmatched junction nucleotides: 9. The CDR3 reads CASSLAGAGGLYNEQFF. In DNA form, the CDR3 reads TGTGCCAGCAGTTTAGCAGGGGCGGGGGGACTCTACAATGAGCAGTTCTTC.

The chain is built from TRBV30 and TRBJ2-2; possibly TRBD1 for D (6 bases). The V gene's germline CDR1 is GTSNPN and CDR2 SVGIG (reference sequence). Trimming shortened V by 2 bases and J by 1 base, and 8 bases separated the two germline ends. The CDR3 loop spans 14 amino acids. The CDR3 DNA sequence: TGTGCCTGGAGTCGGGGACAGAACACCGGGGAGCTGTTTTTT. Translation gives CAWSRGQNTGELFF.

This CDR3 reads CASLQIAGNTIYF. As DNA, the CDR3 is TGTGCCAGTCTACAGATAGCTGGAAACACCATATATTTT. The chain recombines TRBV28 with TRBJ1-3; no reliable D call. This CDR3 comprises 13 residues. Per the germline V gene, CDR1 is MDHEN and CDR2 is SYDVKM. V was pared by 9 bases and J by 2 bases, with 11 bases between.

The J gene is TRBJ2-3, the V gene TRBV6-5, with D uncertain. This CDR3 has 15 residues. V lost 10 bases to trimming and J lost 0 bases, with 17 bases between them. CDR1 is MNHEY, CDR2 SVGAGI, per germline. DNA of the CDR3: TGTGCCACCTGGAGTCGGCACTCTAGCACAGATACGCAGTATTTT. This encodes CATWSRHSSTDTQYF.

This chain connects TRBV28 to TRBJ1-4; D not resolved. The CDR3 sequence is 11 residues long. Trimming stripped 3 bases from V and 10 bases from J, with 6 bases between. Germline CDR1 MDHEN, CDR2 SYDVKM. The CDR3 is CASSLTRKLFF. The CDR3 DNA is TGTGCCAGCAGTTTGACGCGAAAACTGTTTTTT.